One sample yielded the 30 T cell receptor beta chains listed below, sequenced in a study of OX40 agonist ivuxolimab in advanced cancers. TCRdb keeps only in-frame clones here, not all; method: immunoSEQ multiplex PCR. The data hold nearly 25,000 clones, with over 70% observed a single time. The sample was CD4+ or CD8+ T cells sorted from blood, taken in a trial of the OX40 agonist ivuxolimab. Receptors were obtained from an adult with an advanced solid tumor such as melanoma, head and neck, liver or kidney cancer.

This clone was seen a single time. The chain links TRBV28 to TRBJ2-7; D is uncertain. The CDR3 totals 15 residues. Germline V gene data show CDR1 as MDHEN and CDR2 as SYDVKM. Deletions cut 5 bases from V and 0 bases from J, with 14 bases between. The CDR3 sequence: CASSALWRNSYEQYF. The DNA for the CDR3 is TGTGCCAGCAGTGCTCTGTGGCGAAACTCCTACGAGCAGTACTTC.

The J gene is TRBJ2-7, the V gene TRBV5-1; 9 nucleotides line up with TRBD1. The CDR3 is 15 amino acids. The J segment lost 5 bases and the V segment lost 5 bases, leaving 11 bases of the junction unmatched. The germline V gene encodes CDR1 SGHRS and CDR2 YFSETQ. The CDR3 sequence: CASRSQGQGSNEQYF. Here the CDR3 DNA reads TGCGCCAGCAGGTCCCAGGGACAGGGTAGCAACGAGCAGTACTTC.

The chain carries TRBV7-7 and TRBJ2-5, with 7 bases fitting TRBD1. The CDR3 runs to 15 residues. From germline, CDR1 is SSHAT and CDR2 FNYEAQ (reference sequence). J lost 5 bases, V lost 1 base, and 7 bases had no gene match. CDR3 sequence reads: CASSLGPGGKETQYF. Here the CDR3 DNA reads TGTGCCAGCAGCTTAGGGCCAGGGGGTAAGGAGACCCAGTACTTC. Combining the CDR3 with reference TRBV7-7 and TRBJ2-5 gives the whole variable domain GAGVSQSPRYKVTKRGQDVTLRCDPISSHATLYWYQQALGQGPEFLTYFNYEAQPDKSGLPSDRFSAERPEGSISTLTIQRTEQRDSAMYRCASSLGPGGKETQYFGPGTRLLVL.

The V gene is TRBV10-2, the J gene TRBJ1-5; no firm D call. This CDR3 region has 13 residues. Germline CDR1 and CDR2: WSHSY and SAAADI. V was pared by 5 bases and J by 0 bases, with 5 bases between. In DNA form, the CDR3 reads TGCGCCAGCAGTCTGAATAGCAATCAGCCCCAGCATTTT. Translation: CASSLNSNQPQHF.

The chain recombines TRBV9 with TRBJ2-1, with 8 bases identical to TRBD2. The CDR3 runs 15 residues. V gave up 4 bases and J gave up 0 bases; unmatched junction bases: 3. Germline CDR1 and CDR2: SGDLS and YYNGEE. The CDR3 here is CASSITSGSYNEQFF. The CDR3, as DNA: TGTGCCAGCAGCATCACTAGCGGCTCCTACAATGAGCAGTTCTTC.

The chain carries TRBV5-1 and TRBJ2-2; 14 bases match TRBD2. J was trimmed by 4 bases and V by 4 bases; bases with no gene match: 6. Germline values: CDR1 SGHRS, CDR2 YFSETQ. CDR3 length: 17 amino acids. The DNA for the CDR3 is TGCGCCAGCAGCCCCCGGACTAGCGGGGGGACCACCGGGGAGCTGTTTTTT. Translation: CASSPRTSGGTTGELFF.

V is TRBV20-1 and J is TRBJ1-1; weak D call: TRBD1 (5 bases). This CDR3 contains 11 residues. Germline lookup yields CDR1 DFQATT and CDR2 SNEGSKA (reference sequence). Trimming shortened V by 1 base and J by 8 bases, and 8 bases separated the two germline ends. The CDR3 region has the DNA TGCAGTGCTAGAGTTACAGGCGAAGCTTTCTTT. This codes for CSARVTGEAFF.

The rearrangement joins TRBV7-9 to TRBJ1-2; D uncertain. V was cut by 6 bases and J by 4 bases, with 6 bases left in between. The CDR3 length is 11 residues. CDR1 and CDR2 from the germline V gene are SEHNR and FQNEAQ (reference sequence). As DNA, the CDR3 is TGTGCCAGCAGGTACAGCTATGGCTACACCTTC. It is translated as CASRYSYGYTF.

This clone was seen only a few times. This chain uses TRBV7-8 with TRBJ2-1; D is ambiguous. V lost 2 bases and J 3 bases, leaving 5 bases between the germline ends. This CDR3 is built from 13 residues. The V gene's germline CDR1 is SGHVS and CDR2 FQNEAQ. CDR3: CASSLPNYNEQFF. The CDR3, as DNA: TGTGCCAGCAGCTTACCCAACTACAATGAGCAGTTCTTC.

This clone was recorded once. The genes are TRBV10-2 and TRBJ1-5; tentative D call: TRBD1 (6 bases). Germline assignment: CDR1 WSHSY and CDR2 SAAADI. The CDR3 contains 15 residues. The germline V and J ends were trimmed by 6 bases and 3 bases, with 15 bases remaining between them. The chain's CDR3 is CASRSRGQNNQPQHF. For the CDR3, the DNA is TGCGCCAGCAGATCTCGGGGGCAGAACAATCAGCCCCAGCATTTT.

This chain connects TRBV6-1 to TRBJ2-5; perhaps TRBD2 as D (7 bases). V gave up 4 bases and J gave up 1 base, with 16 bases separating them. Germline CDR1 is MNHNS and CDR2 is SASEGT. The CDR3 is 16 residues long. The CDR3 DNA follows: TGTGCCAGCAGTGTTAACTTGCGGGGGCCCCAAGAGACCCAGTACTTC. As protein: CASSVNLRGPQETQYF.

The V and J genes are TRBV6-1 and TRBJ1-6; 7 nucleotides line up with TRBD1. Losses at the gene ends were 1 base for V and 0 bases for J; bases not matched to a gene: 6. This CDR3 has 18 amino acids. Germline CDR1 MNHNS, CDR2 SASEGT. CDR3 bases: TGTGCCAGCAGTGAAGAGAGGGGACAGAGCTCCTATAATTCACCCCTCCACTTT. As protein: CASSEERGQSSYNSPLHF.

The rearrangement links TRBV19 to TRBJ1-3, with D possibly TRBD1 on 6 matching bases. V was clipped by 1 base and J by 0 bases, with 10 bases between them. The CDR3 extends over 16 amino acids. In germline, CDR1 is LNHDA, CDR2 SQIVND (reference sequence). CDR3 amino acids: CASSIGDTSSGNTIYF. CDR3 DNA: TGTGCCAGTAGTATAGGGGACACTAGCTCTGGAAACACCATATATTTT.

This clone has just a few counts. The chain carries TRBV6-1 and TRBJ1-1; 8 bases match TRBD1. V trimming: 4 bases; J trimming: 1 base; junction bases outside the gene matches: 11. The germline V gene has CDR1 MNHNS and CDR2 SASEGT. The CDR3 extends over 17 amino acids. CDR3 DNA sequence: TGTGCCAGCAGTGCACCTTTATGGGGACAGGCGAACACTGAAGCTTTCTTT. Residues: CASSAPLWGQANTEAFF.

Here the CDR3 reads CAWSIRLAGNSYEQYF. As DNA, the CDR3 is TGTGCCTGGAGTATAAGACTAGCGGGTAACTCCTACGAGCAGTACTTC. This sequence joins TRBV30 and TRBJ2-7; TRBD2 matches 10 bases. Germline loops: CDR1 GTSNPN, CDR2 SVGIG (reference sequence). V lost 2 bases and J lost 0; bases outside the gene matches: 7. This CDR3 has 16 residues.

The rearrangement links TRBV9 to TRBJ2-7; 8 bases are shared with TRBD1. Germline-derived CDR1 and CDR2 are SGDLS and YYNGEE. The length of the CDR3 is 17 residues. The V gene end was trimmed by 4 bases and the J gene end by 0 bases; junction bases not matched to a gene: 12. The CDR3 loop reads CASSPRDRLISSYEQYF. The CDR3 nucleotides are TGTGCCAGCAGCCCCCGGGACAGGCTGATTAGCTCCTACGAGCAGTACTTC.

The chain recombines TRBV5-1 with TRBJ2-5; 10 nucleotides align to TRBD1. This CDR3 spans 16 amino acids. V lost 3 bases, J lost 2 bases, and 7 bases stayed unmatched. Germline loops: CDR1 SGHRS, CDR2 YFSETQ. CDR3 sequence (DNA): TGCGCCAGCAGCTCCCGGGACAGGGGCTGGCAAGAGACCCAGTACTTC. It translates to CASSSRDRGWQETQYF.

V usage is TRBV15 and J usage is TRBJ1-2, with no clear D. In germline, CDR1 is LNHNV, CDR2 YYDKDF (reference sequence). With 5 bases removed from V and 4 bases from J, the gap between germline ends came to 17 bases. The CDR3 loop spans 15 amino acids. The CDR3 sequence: CATSVTFPYGYGYTF. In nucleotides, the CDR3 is TGTGCCACCAGCGTAACATTTCCCTACGGCTATGGCTACACCTTC.

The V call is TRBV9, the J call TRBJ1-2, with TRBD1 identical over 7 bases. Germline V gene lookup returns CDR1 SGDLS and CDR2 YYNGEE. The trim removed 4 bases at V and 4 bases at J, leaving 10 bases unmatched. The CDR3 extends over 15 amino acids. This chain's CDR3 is CASSTGTARGYGYTF. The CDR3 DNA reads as TGTGCCAGCAGCACCGGGACAGCTCGGGGCTATGGCTACACCTTC.

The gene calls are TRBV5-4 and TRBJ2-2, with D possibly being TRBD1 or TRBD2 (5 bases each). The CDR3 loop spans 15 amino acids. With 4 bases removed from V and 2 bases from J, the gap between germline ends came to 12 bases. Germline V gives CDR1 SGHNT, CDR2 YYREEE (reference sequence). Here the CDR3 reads CASSPGTRNTGELFF. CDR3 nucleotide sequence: TGTGCCAGCAGCCCCGGGACGAGAAACACCGGGGAGCTGTTTTTT.

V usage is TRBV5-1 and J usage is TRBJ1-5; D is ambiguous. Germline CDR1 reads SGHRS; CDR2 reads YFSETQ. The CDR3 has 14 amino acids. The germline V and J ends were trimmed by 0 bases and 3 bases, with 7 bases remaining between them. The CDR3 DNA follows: TGCGCCAGCAGCTTGGAGGGTGACAATCAGCCCCAGCATTTT. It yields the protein CASSLEGDNQPQHF.

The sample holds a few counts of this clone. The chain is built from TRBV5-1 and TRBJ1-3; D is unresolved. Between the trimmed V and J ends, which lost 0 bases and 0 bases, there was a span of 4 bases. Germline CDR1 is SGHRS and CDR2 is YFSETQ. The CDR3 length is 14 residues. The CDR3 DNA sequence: TGCGCCAGCAGCTTGGGAGTCTCTGGAAACACCATATATTTT. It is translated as CASSLGVSGNTIYF.

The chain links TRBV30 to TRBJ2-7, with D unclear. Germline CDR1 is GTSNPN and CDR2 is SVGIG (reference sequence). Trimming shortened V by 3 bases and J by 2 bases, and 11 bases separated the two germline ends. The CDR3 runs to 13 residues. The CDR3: CAWSKLGPYEQYF. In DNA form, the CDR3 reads TGTGCCTGGAGCAAACTCGGGCCCTACGAGCAGTACTTC.

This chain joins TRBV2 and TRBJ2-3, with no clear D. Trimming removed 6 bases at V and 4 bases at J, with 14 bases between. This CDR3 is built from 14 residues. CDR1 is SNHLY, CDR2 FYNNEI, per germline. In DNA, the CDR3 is TGTGCCAGCAGGAGGAGCTTGTTTTCAGATACGCAGTATTTT. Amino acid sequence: CASRRSLFSDTQYF.

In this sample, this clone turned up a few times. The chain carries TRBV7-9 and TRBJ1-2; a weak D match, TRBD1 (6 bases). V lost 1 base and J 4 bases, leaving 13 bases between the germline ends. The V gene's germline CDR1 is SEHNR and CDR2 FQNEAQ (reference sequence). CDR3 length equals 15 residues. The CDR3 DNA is TGTGCCAGCAGCTTAGAGGTGGTGGACAGCTATGGCTACACCTTC. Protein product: CASSLEVVDSYGYTF.

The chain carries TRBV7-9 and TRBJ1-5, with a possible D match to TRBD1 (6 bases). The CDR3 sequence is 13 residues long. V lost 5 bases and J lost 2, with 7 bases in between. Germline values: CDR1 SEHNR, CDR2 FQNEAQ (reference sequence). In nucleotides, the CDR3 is TGTGCCAGCAGCGCAGGGGGCAATCAGCCCCAGCATTTT. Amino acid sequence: CASSAGGNQPQHF.

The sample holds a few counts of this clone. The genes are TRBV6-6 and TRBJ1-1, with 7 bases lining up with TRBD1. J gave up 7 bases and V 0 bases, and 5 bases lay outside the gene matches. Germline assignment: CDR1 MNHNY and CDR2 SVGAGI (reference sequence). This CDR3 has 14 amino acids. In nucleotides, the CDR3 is TGTGCCAGCAGTTACTCAGGGGGCAGGAATGAAGCTTTCTTT. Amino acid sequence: CASSYSGGRNEAFF.

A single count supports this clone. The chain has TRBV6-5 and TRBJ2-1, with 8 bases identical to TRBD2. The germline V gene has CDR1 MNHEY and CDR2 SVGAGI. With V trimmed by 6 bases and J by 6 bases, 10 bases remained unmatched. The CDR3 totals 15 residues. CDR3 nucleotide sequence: TGTGCCAGCAGCCCCGACGGGGGGGCCAGCAATGAGCAGTTCTTC. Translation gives CASSPDGGASNEQFF.

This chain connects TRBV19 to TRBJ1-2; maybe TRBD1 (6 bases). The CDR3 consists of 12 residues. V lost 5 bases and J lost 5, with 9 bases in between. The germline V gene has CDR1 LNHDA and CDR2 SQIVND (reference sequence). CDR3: CASSLGQYGYTF. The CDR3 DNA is TGTGCCAGTAGTCTCGGACAGTATGGCTACACCTTC.

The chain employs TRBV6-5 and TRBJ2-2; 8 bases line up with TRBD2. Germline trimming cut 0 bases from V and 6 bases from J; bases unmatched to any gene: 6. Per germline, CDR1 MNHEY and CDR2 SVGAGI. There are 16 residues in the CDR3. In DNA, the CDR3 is TGTGCCAGCAGTTACTCGATCCCGGGGGGGCCCGGGGAGCTGTTTTTT. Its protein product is CASSYSIPGGPGELFF.